The T cell receptor (beta chain) under discussion was sequenced for a study of shared clonotypes between healthy human individuals. As originally analysed: Filtering was not the same, since immunoSEQ gave junction-only sequences without quality scores. The data were produced by immunoSEQ multiplex PCR, yet TCRdb's version contains in-frame clones alone and is incomplete. Clonal size and the V and J genes are those of that table, whereas D and trimming came from the DNA. The data contain about 700,000 clones, around 74% of them singletons. In this sample, this clone turned up a few times. The material sequenced was memory CD4+ T cells sorted from blood. As to subset: CD45RA-negative fraction. The sequence came from a woman under 40 in good health.

The CDR3 loop is CASSIPQGSMRYTF. The CDR3 DNA reads as TGTGCCAGTAGTATCCCACAGGGGTCTATGCGCTACACCTTC. The chain combines TRBV19 with TRBJ1-2, with 7 bases fitting TRBD1. The CDR3 is 14 amino acids. With 3 bases clipped from V and 9 bases from J, the junction kept 10 bases outside the gene matches. Germline CDR1 LNHDA, CDR2 SQIVND (reference sequence).